Shown below are 18 T cell receptor beta chains from a single sample sequenced in a study of blood T cell repertoires in COVID-19. Sequenced by immunoSEQ multiplex PCR; TCRdb stores in-frame clones only, minus some. The data show approximately 94,000 clones, around 80% seen once. The sequenced sample consisted of peripheral blood. The receptors were gathered from a man between 60 and 70 years old with acute or convalescent COVID-19.

The gene calls are TRBV7-2 and TRBJ2-1; 9 bases agree with TRBD1. Losses at the gene ends were 6 bases for V and 4 bases for J; bases not matched to a gene: 7. There are 15 residues in the CDR3. Germline CDR1 is SGHTA and CDR2 is FQGNSA. The CDR3 nucleotides read TGTGCCAGCAGGCGGGACAGGGTGAGATACAATGAGCAGTTCTTC. This sequence encodes CASRRDRVRYNEQFF.

The chain employs TRBV3-1 (or the pseudogene TRBV3-2) and TRBJ1-6; D might be TRBD1 (6 bases). The CDR3 is 14 amino acids. In germline, CDR1 is LGHDT, CDR2 YNNKEL (reference sequence). V was trimmed by 0 bases and J by 9 bases, leaving 9 bases between them. The CDR3 DNA sequence: TGTGCCAGCAGCCAAGAGGGGGCGTCTTCACCCCTCCACTTT. Encoded protein: CASSQEGASSPLHF.

The V gene is TRBV7-8, the J gene TRBJ2-1, with TRBD1 identical over 7 bases. With 1 base clipped from V and 4 bases from J, the junction kept 10 bases outside the gene matches. Looked up from germline, CDR1 is SGHVS and CDR2 is FQNEAQ. The CDR3 extends over 17 amino acids. The CDR3 loop is CASSLGAPGTVYNEQFF. CDR3 nucleotide sequence: TGTGCCAGCAGCTTAGGAGCTCCCGGGACAGTTTACAATGAGCAGTTCTTC.

The chain joins TRBV3-1 (or the pseudogene TRBV3-2) to TRBJ2-5; the match to TRBD1 covers 9 bases. CDR1 and CDR2 from the germline V gene are LGHDT and YNNKEL (reference sequence). J gave up 4 bases and V 5 bases, and 2 bases lay outside the gene matches. This CDR3 is 13 amino acids long. CDR3 in amino acids: CASSNRGLETQYF. The DNA of the CDR3 is TGTGCCAGCAGCAACAGGGGGCTAGAGACCCAGTACTTC.

The sample holds a few counts of this clone. This chain links TRBV15 with TRBJ1-2, with 7 positions matching TRBD1. Trimming at V came to 3 bases and at J to 4 bases, leaving 5 bases not matched to a gene. The CDR3 loop spans 14 amino acids. Germline CDR1 reads LNHNV; CDR2 reads YYDKDF (reference sequence). CDR3 protein: CATSRVGQLYGYTF. The CDR3 nucleotides read TGTGCCACCAGCAGGGTGGGACAGCTCTATGGCTACACCTTC.

V usage is TRBV12-5 and J usage is TRBJ2-1; D is perhaps TRBD2 (5 bases). V lost 7 bases and J lost 0, with 16 bases in between. Germline lookup yields CDR1 LGHNT and CDR2 FRNRAP. The CDR3 spans 16 residues. The CDR3 spells CASASRVLSSYNEQFF. The CDR3 DNA reads as TGTGCTAGTGCCTCGAGGGTACTCAGCTCCTACAATGAGCAGTTCTTC.

V gene TRBV19 combines with J gene TRBJ1-2, with TRBD1 identical over 9 bases. The V and J ends lost 4 bases and 0 bases, in that order; junction bases with no gene match: 15. CDR3 length: 19 amino acids. The germline gives CDR1 LNHDA, CDR2 SQIVND (reference sequence). CDR3: CASSNRRSGTGTANYGYTF. CDR3 DNA: TGTGCCAGTAGTAACAGAAGAAGCGGGACAGGGACCGCTAACTATGGCTACACCTTC.

The chain combines TRBV5-4 with TRBJ2-3; 8 bases are a match to TRBD2. The germline gives CDR1 SGHNT, CDR2 YYREEE (reference sequence). The CDR3 totals 15 residues. Losses at the gene ends were 1 base for V and 4 bases for J; bases not matched to a gene: 5. The chain's CDR3 is CASSLRGGRADTQYF. Here the CDR3 DNA reads TGTGCCAGCAGCTTGCGGGGGGGCCGGGCAGATACGCAGTATTTT.

The chain is built from TRBV2 and TRBJ1-5; the D gene is possibly TRBD1 (5 bases). The CDR3 extends over 15 amino acids. Trimming took off 4 bases at V and 0 bases at J, with 10 bases between the two ends. Germline V gene sequence: CDR1 SNHLY, CDR2 FYNNEI. In nucleotides, the CDR3 is TGTGCCAGCAGTGGGGAGGGGTCTAGCAATCAGCCCCAGCATTTT. This gives the protein CASSGEGSSNQPQHF. Filled out from reference TRBV2 and TRBJ1-5, the complete variable domain reads EPEVTQTPSHQVTQMGQEVILRCVPISNHLYFYWYRQILGQKVEFLVSFYNNEISEKSEIFDDQFSVERPDGSNFTLKIRSTKLEDSAMYFCASSGEGSSNQPQHFGDGTRLSIL.

Here the CDR3 reads CASSPVLDRAYGYTF. The CDR3, as DNA: TGTGCCAGCAGCCCCGTTTTGGACAGGGCCTATGGCTACACCTTC. The chain couples TRBV7-3 to TRBJ1-2; 8 bases fit TRBD1. V shed 5 bases, J shed 4 bases, and the junction held 9 bases outside the gene matches. The CDR3 sequence is 15 residues long. The germline gives CDR1 SGHTA, CDR2 FQGTGA.

CDR3 residues: CASGKPGGPMNTEAFF. The CDR3 region has the DNA TGTGCCAGTGGGAAGCCCGGGGGGCCTATGAACACTGAAGCTTTCTTT. The chain has TRBV19 and TRBJ1-1; tentative D call: TRBD1 (6 bases). Trimming pared 8 bases from V and 0 bases from J, leaving 19 bases between. The CDR3 extends over 16 amino acids. CDR1 LNHDA and CDR2 SQIVND come from the germline V gene (reference sequence).

This clone was observed a single time. The chain has TRBV18 and TRBJ1-2; D remains unclear. Trimming took off 2 bases at V and 3 bases at J, with 10 bases between the two ends. The V gene's germline CDR1 is KGHSH and CDR2 LQKENI. The CDR3 is 14 amino acids. Here the CDR3 DNA reads TGTGCCAGCTCACCAGGGCGGAGGGACTATGGCTACACCTTC. Protein sequence: CASSPGRRDYGYTF.

This chain uses TRBV2 with TRBJ2-3; D is possibly TRBD2 (5 bases). This CDR3 region has 14 residues. V was cut by 8 bases and J by 1 base, with 13 bases left in between. Germline lookup yields CDR1 SNHLY and CDR2 FYNNEI. This CDR3 is CASLALVRTDTQYF. DNA of the CDR3: TGTGCCAGCCTAGCCCTAGTACGCACAGATACGCAGTATTTT.

The gene calls are TRBV6-5 and TRBJ1-5; 7 bases fit TRBD1. Germline V gives CDR1 MNHEY, CDR2 SVGAGI. There are 15 residues in the CDR3. V lost 0 bases to trimming and J lost 4 bases; unmatched junction nucleotides: 3. In DNA, the CDR3 is TGTGCCAGCAGTTACTCGGGACAGCTAAATCAGCCCCAGCATTTT. Amino acids: CASSYSGQLNQPQHF.

This clone was recorded a few times. The V and J genes are TRBV5-6 and TRBJ1-5; the D gene is possibly TRBD1 (5 bases). The V end was cut by 0 bases, the J end by 7 bases, with 23 bases between. CDR1 is SGHDT, CDR2 YYEEEE, per germline. This CDR3 contains 18 residues. The CDR3 spells CASSLARGGAAHVQPQHF. In DNA form, the CDR3 reads TGTGCCAGCAGCTTGGCGCGGGGCGGGGCCGCACATGTCCAGCCCCAGCATTTT.

This clone was detected only once. The gene calls are TRBV11-3 and TRBJ2-2; D unclear. Germline-derived CDR1 and CDR2 are SGHNT and YENEEA. V was cut by 1 base and J by 7 bases, with 4 bases left in between. The CDR3 is 12 amino acids. The CDR3, as DNA: TGTGCCAGCAGCTTAGTCCTCGGGGAGCTGTTTTTT. This sequence encodes CASSLVLGELFF. Full variable domain (remainder filled in from reference TRBV11-3 and TRBJ2-2): EAGVVQSPRYKIIEKKQPVAFWCNPISGHNTLYWYLQNLGQGPELLIRYENEEAVDDSQLPKDRFSAERLKGVDSTLKIQPAELGDSAVYLCASSLVLGELFFGEGSRLTVL.

The chain carries TRBV7-2 and TRBJ2-5; weak D call: TRBD1 (6 bases). CDR1 SGHTA and CDR2 FQGNSA come from the germline V gene. The CDR3 sequence is 16 residues long. V was clipped by 1 base and J by 2 bases, with 14 bases between them. The CDR3 spells CASSLGTAWGQETQYF. The CDR3 DNA is TGTGCCAGCAGCTTAGGGACAGCCTGGGGACAAGAGACCCAGTACTTC.

The chain employs TRBV5-1 and TRBJ1-2; 10 bases are a match to TRBD1. Germline V gene sequence: CDR1 SGHRS, CDR2 YFSETQ. This CDR3 contains 14 residues. With 5 bases clipped from V and 7 bases from J, the junction kept 8 bases outside the gene matches. The CDR3 region has the DNA TGCGCCAGCAGATTGACAGGGGGCGATTTTGGCTACACCTTC. Protein: CASRLTGGDFGYTF.